A selection of T cell receptor beta chains follows, all from one sample in a study of control samples from healthy donors and cancer patients. The table came from immunoSEQ multiplex PCR; TCRdb's copy has only in-frame clones and leaves some out. The sample lists around 95,000 clones, less than 90% seen once, with more than 15% in the top ten. The sequencing input was blood. The source of these receptors is a woman aged 50 to 65 in good health. CDR3s include the opening cysteine and the closing phenylalanine or tryptophan. The order of the fields is CDR3 length, clone size, D gene, V gene, CDR3 protein. The D gene is left open where the match is weak. A row's size may be missing; if present it is once, few, many or a size class.

>14|NA|NA|TRBV18
CASSSWRGGTEAFF
>16|once|TRBD2|TRBV11-1
CASSMGLALSYNEQFF
>19|few|TRBD1|TRBV3-1/TRBV3-2
CASSQAGSDRGQRANVLTF
>13|NA|TRBD1|TRBV6-5
CASSYRQGYGYTF
>13|NA|TRBD2|TRBV25-1
CASTSGMLDTQYF
>14|NA|TRBD1|TRBV7-8
CASSHRDSEPPQHF
>18|NA|TRBD2|TRBV15
CATSRVGLAGGVTGELFF
>12|NA|NA|TRBV10-3
CAISESSYGYTF
>12|NA|NA|TRBV6-5
CASSRQNTEAFF
>12|NA|NA|TRBV7-2
CAVGDSNQPQHF
>13|NA|NA|TRBV12-3/TRBV12-4
CASSRVGNSPLHF
>13|few|NA|TRBV2
CASSRDLQETQYF
>16|NA|NA|TRBV20-1
CSASLSPLGGKNIQYF
>12|NA|NA|TRBV6-5
CASTPTSYEQYF
>12|NA|NA|TRBV10-3
CAISTTSSEQYF
>16|NA|NA|TRBV4-1
CASSQVGGSNPDTQYF
>13|NA|NA|TRBV5-8
CASTLTRLNEQFF
>16|NA|TRBD2|TRBV7-7
CASSLVAGGPADTQYF
>17|NA|TRBD2|TRBV7-8
CASSSTASGGFTDTQYF
>12|NA|NA|TRBV29-1
CSVGSAQETQYF
>15|NA|TRBD1|TRBV5-1
CASSEGQPSGNTIYF
>16|NA|NA|TRBV5-1
CASSLRGGWLNEKLFF
>14|few|NA|TRBV15
CATSRGGNQETQYF
>16|NA|NA|TRBV13
CASSLSAWAGLYGYTF
>16|few|TRBD1|TRBV6-1
CASSEVLIGGVGGYTF
>17|NA|NA|TRBV30
CAWSVFTLSGLGETQYF
>13|NA|TRBD1|TRBV12-3/TRBV12-4
CASSFRQGTEAFF
>13|NA|NA|TRBV5-1
CASSLGPADTQYF
>17|NA|NA|TRBV6-2/TRBV6-3
CASSRDARILAKNIQYF
>11|few|NA|TRBV20-1
CSTRAHNEQFF
>13|NA|NA|TRBV12-3/TRBV12-4
CASNTGPAAEAFF
>14|NA|NA|TRBV5-4
CASSSRTENTEAFF
>13|NA|NA|TRBV6-2/TRBV6-3
CASSPLGFNEQFF
>13|NA|NA|TRBV11-1
CASSLGSASEAFF
>12|NA|NA|TRBV5-3
CAGTERMKPQHF
>16|NA|NA|TRBV25-1
CASSESTDLGGNIQYF
>14|NA|NA|TRBV27
CASRPGFMNTEAFF
>14|NA|NA|TRBV4-1
CASSQGGQQETQYF
>16|NA|NA|TRBV19
CASRWGGGSSTDTQYF
>13|NA|NA|TRBV9
CASSEEWFGEQFF
>14|many|TRBD1|TRBV27
CASSRTGNFGKLFF
>17|NA|TRBD1|TRBV3-1/TRBV3-2
CASSQSGDRKYDVGYTF
>18|NA|TRBD1|TRBV7-2
CASSLGGQGIRSNQPQHF
>13|NA|NA|TRBV4-2
CASSSKTGYEQYF
>16|NA|NA|TRBV7-7
CASSLDSSSRTGELFF
>14|NA|NA|TRBV3-1/TRBV3-2
CASSPRRTNEKLFF
>14|few|NA|TRBV29-1
CSVGGHSGANVLTF
>13|NA|NA|TRBV5-1
CASRTGGAYGYTF
>15|NA|TRBD1|TRBV6-5
CASSYGGGMYSPLHF
>11|NA|NA|TRBV20-1
CSANFNTEAFF
>14|once|NA|TRBV7-9
CASSPVSSYNEQFF
>13|NA|TRBD1|TRBV5-1
CASSTGQGSGYTF
>15|NA|NA|TRBV10-3
CAISEPDTRRYGYTF
>13|NA|NA|TRBV9
CASSVDWGGGYTF
>13|NA|NA|TRBV11-2
CASGNVGYSEQFF
>14|NA|TRBD1|TRBV7-9
CASSPGGIRQPQHF
>14|NA|NA|TRBV7-9
CASHDQNLNTEAFF